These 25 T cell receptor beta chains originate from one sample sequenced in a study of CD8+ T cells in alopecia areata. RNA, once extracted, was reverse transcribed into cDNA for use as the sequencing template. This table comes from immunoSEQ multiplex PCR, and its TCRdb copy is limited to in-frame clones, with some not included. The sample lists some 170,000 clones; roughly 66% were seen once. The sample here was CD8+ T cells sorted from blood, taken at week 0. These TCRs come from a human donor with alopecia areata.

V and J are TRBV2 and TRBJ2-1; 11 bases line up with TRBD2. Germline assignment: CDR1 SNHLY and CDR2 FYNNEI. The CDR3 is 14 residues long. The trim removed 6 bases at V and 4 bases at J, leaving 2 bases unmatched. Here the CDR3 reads CASSASGGYNEQFF. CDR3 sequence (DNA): TGTGCCAGCAGCGCTAGCGGGGGGTACAATGAGCAGTTCTTC. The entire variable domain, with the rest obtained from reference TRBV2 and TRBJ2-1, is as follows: EPEVTQTPSHQVTQMGQEVILRCVPISNHLYFYWYRQILGQKVEFLVSFYNNEISEKSEIFDDQFSVERPDGSNFTLKIRSTKLEDSAMYFCASSASGGYNEQFFGPGTRLTVL.

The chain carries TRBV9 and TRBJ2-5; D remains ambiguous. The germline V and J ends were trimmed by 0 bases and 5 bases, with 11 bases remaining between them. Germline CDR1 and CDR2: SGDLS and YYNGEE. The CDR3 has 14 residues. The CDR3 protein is CASSVGGRQETQYF. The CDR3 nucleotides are TGTGCCAGCAGCGTAGGCGGCCGCCAGGAGACCCAGTACTTC.

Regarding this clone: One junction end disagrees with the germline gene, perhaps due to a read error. CDR3 residues: CASSFGGSSEQYF. As DNA, the CDR3 is TGTGCCAGCAGCTTCGGGGGGTCCTCCGAGCAGTACTTC. The gene calls are TRBV7-7 and TRBJ2-7, with TRBD2 matching 7 bases. Looked up from germline, CDR1 is SSHAT and CDR2 is FNYEAQ (reference sequence). CDR3 length equals 13 residues. Together with reference TRBV7-7 and TRBJ2-7, the CDR3 gives the full variable domain: GAGVSQSPRYKVTKRGQDVTLRCDPISSHATLYWYQQALGQGPEFLTYFNYEAQPDKSGLPSDRFSAERPEGSISTLTIQRTEQRDSAMYRCASSFGGSSEQYFGPGTRLTVT.

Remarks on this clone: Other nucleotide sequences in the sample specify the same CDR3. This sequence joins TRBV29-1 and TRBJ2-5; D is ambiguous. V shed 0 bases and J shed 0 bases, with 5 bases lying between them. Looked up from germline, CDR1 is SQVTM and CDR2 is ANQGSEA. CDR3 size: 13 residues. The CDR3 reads CSVEDRYQETQYF. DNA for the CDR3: TGCAGCGTTGAAGACAGATACCAAGAGACCCAGTACTTC.

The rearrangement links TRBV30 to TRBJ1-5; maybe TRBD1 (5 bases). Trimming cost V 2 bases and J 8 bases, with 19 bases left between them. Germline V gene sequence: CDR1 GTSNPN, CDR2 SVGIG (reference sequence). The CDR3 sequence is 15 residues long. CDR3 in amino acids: CAWSLKGPSEEPQHF. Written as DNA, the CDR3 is TGTGCCTGGAGTCTAAAGGGACCTTCAGAAGAGCCCCAGCATTTT.

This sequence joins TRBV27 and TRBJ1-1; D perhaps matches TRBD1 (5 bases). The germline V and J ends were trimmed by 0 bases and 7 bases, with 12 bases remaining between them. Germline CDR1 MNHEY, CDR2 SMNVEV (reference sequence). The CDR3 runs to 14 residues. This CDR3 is CASSLSQGLGEAFF. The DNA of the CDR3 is TGTGCCAGCAGTTTATCGCAGGGTTTAGGTGAAGCTTTCTTT.

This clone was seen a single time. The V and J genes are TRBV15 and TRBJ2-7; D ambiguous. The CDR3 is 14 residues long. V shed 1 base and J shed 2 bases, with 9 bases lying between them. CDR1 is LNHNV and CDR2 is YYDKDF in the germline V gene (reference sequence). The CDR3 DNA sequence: TGTGCCACCAGCAGAGGCGGCACCACCTACGAGCAGTACTTC. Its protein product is CATSRGGTTYEQYF.

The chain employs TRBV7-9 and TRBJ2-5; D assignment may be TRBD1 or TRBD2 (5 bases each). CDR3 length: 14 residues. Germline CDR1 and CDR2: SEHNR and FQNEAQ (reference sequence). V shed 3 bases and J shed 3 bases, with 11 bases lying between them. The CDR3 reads CASSFSGTEETQYF. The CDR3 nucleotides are TGTGCCAGCAGCTTCTCCGGGACCGAAGAGACCCAGTACTTC. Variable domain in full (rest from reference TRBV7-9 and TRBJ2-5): DTGVSQNPRHKITKRGQNVTFRCDPISEHNRLYWYRQTLGQGPEFLTYFQNEAQLEKSRLLSDRFSAERPKGSFSTLEIQRTEQGDSAMYLCASSFSGTEETQYFGPGTRLLVL.

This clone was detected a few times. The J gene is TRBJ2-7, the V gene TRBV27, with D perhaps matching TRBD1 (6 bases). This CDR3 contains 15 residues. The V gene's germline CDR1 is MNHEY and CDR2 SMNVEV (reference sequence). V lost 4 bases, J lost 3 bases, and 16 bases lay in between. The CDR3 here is CASSSIQGPLYEQYF. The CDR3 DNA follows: TGTGCCAGCAGTTCGATACAGGGACCGCTCTACGAGCAGTACTTC.

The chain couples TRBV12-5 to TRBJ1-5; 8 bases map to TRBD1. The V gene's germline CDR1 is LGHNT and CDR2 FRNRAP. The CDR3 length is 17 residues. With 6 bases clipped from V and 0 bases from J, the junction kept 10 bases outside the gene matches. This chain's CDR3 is CASGDGQGWGSNQPQHF. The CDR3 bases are TGTGCTAGTGGGGACGGACAGGGATGGGGTAGCAATCAGCCCCAGCATTTT.

The CDR3 here is CASSLGTGYNQPQHF. CDR3 nucleotides: TGTGCCAGCAGCTTAGGGACAGGGTACAATCAGCCCCAGCATTTT. This chain joins TRBV13 and TRBJ1-5; 7 nucleotides match TRBD1. CDR1 and CDR2 (germline): PRHDT, FYEKMQ (reference sequence). The CDR3 spans 15 residues. The V and J ends lost 0 bases and 3 bases, in that order; junction bases with no gene match: 2.

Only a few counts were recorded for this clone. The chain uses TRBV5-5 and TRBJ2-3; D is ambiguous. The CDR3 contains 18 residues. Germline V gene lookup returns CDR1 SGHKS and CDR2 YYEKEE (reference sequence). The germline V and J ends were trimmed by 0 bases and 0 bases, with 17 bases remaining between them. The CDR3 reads CASSLDPDRPPSTDTQYF. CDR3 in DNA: TGTGCCAGCAGCTTGGACCCTGACCGACCTCCTAGCACAGATACGCAGTATTTT.

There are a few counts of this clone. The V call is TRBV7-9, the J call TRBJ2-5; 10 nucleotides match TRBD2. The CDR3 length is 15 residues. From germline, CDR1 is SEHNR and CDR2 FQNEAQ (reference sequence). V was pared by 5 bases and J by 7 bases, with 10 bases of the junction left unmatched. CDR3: CASSGRTSGRMTQYF. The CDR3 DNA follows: TGTGCCAGCAGCGGCAGGACTAGCGGCCGAATGACCCAGTACTTC.

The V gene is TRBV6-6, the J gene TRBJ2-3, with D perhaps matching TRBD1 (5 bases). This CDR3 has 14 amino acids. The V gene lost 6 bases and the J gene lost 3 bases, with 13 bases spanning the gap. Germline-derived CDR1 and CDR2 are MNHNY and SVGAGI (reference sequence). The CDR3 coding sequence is TGTGCCAGCAGAGGGGCAGGCCGGACAGATACGCAGTATTTT. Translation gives CASRGAGRTDTQYF.

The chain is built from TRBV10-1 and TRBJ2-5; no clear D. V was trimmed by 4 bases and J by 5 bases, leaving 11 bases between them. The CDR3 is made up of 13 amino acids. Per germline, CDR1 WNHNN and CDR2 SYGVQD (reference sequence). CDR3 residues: CASSGQGYETQYF. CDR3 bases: TGCGCCAGCAGTGGTCAAGGGTATGAGACCCAGTACTTC.

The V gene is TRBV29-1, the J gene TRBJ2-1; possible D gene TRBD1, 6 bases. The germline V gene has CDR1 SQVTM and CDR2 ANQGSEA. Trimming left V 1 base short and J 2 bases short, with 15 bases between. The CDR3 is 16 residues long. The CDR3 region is CSVEVMGKGAYNEQFF. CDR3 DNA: TGCAGCGTTGAAGTTATGGGTAAGGGGGCCTACAATGAGCAGTTCTTC.

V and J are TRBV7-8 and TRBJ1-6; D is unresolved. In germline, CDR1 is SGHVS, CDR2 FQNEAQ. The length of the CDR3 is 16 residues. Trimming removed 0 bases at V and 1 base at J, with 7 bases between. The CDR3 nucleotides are TGTGCCAGCAGCTTAGCGTTGGGATCCTATAATTCACCCCTCCACTTT. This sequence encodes CASSLALGSYNSPLHF.

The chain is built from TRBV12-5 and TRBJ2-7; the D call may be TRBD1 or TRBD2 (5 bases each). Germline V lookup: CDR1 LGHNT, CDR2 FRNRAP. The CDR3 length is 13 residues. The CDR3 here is CATRGAPTYEQYF. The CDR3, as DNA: TGTGCCACTCGGGGCGCCCCAACCTACGAGCAGTACTTC. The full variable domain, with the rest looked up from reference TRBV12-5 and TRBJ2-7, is DARVTQTPRHKVTEMGQEVTMRCQPILGHNTVFWYRQTMMQGLELLAYFRNRAPLDDSGMPKDRFSAEMPDATLATLKIQPSEPRDSAVYFCATRGAPTYEQYFGPGTRLTVT.

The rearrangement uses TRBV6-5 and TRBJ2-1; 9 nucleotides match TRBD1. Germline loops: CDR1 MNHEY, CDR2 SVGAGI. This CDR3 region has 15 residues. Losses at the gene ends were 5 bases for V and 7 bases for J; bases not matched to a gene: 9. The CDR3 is CASSTGTGRWNEQFF. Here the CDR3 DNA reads TGTGCCAGCAGTACCGGGACAGGGAGGTGGAATGAGCAGTTCTTC.

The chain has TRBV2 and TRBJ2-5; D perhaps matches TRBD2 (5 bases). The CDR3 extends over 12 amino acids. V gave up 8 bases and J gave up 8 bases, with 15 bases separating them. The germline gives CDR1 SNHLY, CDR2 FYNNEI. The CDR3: CASLVERGTQYF. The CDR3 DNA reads TGTGCCAGCTTGGTCGAACGGGGAACCCAGTACTTC.

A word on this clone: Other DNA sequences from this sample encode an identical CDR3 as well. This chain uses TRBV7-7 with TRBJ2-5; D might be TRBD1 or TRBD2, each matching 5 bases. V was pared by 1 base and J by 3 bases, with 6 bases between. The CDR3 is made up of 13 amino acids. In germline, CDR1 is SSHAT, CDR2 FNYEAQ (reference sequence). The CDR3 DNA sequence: TGTGCCAGCAGCTTAGTGGGGGAAGAGACCCAGTACTTC. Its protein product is CASSLVGEETQYF. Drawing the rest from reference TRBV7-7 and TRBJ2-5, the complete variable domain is GAGVSQSPRYKVTKRGQDVTLRCDPISSHATLYWYQQALGQGPEFLTYFNYEAQPDKSGLPSDRFSAERPEGSISTLTIQRTEQRDSAMYRCASSLVGEETQYFGPGTRLLVL.

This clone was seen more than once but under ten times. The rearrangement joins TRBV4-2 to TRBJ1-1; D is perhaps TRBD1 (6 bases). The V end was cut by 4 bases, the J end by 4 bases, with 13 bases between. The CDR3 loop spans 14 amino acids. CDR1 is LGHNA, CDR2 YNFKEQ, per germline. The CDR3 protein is CASSPAGTTTEAFF. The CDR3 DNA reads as TGTGCCAGCAGCCCTGCAGGGACAACCACTGAAGCTTTCTTT.

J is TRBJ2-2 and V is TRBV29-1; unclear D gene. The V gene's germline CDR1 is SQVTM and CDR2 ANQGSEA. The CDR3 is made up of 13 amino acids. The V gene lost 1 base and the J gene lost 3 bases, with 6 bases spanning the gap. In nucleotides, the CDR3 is TGCAGCGTTGAAGGTTCCGACACCGGGGAGCTGTTTTTT. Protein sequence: CSVEGSDTGELFF.

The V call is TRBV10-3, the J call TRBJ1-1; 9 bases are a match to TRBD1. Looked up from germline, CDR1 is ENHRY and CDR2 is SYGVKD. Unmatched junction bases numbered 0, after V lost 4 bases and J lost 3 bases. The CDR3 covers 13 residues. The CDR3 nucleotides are TGTGCCATCAGTGGGACAGGGGACACTGAAGCTTTCTTT. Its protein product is CAISGTGDTEAFF.

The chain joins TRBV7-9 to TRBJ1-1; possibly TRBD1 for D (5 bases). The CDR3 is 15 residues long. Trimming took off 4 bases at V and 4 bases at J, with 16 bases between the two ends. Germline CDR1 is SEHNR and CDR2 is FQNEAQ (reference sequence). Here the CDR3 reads CASSSPAVGGTEAFF. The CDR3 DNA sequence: TGTGCCAGCAGCTCGCCCGCTGTGGGGGGCACTGAAGCTTTCTTT.